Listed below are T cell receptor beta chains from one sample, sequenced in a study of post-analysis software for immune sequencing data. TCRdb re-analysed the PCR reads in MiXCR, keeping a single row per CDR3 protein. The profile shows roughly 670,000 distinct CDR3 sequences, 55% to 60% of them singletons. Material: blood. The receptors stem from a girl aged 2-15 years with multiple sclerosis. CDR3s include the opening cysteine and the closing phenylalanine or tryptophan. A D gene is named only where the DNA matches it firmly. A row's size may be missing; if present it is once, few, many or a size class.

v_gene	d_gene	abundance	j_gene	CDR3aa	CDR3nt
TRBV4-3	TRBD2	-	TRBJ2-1	CASSQLSGGLEQFF	TGCGCCAGCAGCCAACTTAGCGGGGGTCTCGAGCAGTTCTTC
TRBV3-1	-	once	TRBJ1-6	CASSQDSEDPAYNSPLHF	TGTGCCAGCAGCCAAGATAGCGAGGATCCGGCCTATAATTCACCCCTCCACTTT
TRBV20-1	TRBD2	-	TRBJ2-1	CSASELAASYNEQFF	TGCAGTGCTAGTGAACTAGCGGCCTCCTACAATGAGCAGTTCTTC
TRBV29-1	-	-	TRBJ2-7	CSVEDQTYEQYF	TGCAGCGTTGAAGATCAGACCTACGAGCAGTACTTC
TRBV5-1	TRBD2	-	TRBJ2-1	CASRAGGRDNEQFF	TGCGCCAGCAGAGCGGGGGGGCGAGACAATGAGCAGTTCTTC
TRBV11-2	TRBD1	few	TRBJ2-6	CASSYRDRGTGANVLTF	TGTGCCAGCAGCTACCGGGACAGGGGTACTGGGGCCAACGTCCTGACTTTC
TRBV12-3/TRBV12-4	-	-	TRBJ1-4	CASSFATNEKLFF	TGTGCCAGCAGTTTTGCAACTAATGAAAAACTGTTTTTT
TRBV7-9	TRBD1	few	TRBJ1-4	CASSLADRDSSEKLFF	TGTGCCAGCAGCTTAGCGGACAGGGATTCTAGTGAAAAACTGTTTTTT
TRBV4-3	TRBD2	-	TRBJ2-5	CASSQTRLAGGIKQETQYF	TGCGCCAGCAGCCAAACCCGACTAGCGGGGGGAATCAAACAAGAGACCCAGTACTTC
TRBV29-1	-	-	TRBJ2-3	CSVEMQGETTDTQYF	TGCAGCGTTGAAATGCAGGGCGAGACCACAGATACGCAGTATTTT
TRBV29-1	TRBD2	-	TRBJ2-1	CSVEDVAGGYNEQFF	TGCAGCGTTGAAGATGTCGCGGGGGGATACAATGAGCAGTTCTTC
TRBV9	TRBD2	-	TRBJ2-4	CASSVDGLAGVKNIQYF	TGTGCCAGCAGCGTAGACGGACTAGCGGGGGTTAAAAACATTCAGTACTTC
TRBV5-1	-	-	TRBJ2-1	CASSPGTERTETQFF	TGCGCCAGCAGCCCTGGGACGGAAAGGACAGAGACCCAGTTCTTC
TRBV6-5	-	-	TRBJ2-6	CASRSPSGANVLTF	TGTGCCAGCAGGAGTCCCTCTGGGGCCAACGTCCTGACTTTC
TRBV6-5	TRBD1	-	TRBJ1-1	CASSFGQASTEAFF	TGTGCCAGCAGCTTTGGACAGGCGAGCACTGAAGCTTTCTTT
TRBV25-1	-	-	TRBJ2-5	CASSDHRGPQETQYF	TGTGCCAGCAGTGACCACCGGGGACCCCAAGAGACCCAGTACTTC
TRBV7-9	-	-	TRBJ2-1	CASSLAGTQNNEQFF	TGTGCCAGCAGCTTAGCCGGGACACAAAACAATGAGCAGTTCTTC
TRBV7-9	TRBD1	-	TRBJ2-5	CASSQILFRTGEQKETQYF	TGTGCCAGCAGTCAGATATTGTTTCGGACAGGGGAGCAGAAAGAGACTCAGTACTTC
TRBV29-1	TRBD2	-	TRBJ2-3	CSAVAGTATDTQYF	TGCAGCGCAGTAGCGGGGACGGCCACAGATACGCAGTATTTT
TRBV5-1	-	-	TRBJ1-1	CASSLEAGYNTEAFF	TGCGCCAGCAGCTTGGAGGCGGGCTACAACACTGAAGCTTTCTTT
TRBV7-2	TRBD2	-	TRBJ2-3	CASSSPSGSTDTQYF	TGTGCCAGCAGCTCCCCTAGCGGGAGTACAGATACGCAGTATTTT
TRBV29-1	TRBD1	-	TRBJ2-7	CSVEGDRRGYEQYF	TGCAGCGTTGAAGGGGACCGCAGGGGGTACGAGCAGTACTTC